Each of the 16 T cell receptor beta chains below was sequenced from the same sample in a study of blood T cells in healthy people across ages. A second 7 to 11 cycle PCR used barcoded and J-beta primers. MiXCR, applied by TCRdb to the 5' RACE reads, yields one record per CDR3 protein. The data hold some 930,000 distinct CDR3 sequences, with roughly 29% observed a single time. Another study also made use of these data, one on T cells of mothers and their children.

Sequencing was done on a sample of blood. The receptor source for this set is a woman aged 40 to 50 in good health.

This clonotype has ten or more counts. V gene TRBV7-2 combines with J gene TRBJ2-7, with 10 bases fitting TRBD1. CDR3 length: 15 residues. Germline CDR1 is SGHTA and CDR2 is FQGNSA. V lost 5 bases to trimming and J lost 5 bases; unmatched junction nucleotides: 9. The CDR3 coding sequence is TGTGCCAGCAGCACCTCGGGACAGGGGATCAACGAGCAGTACTTC. Amino acid sequence: CASSTSGQGINEQYF.

The V and J genes are TRBV6-1 and TRBJ1-2, with TRBD1 matching over 7 bases. CDR1 MNHNS and CDR2 SASEGT come from the germline V gene. This CDR3 is built from 18 residues. V lost 4 bases, J lost 2 bases, and 16 bases stayed unmatched. DNA of the CDR3: TGTGCCAGCAGTGGACCCCGGGACAGACTCGTAGACAACTATGGCTACACCTTC. Protein product: CASSGPRDRLVDNYGYTF.

In regard to this clonotype: One end of the junction is discordant with germline, which a read error may explain. The J gene is TRBJ2-1, the V gene TRBV18, with TRBD2 matching over 8 bases. The CDR3 totals 16 residues. Germline V gives CDR1 KGHSH, CDR2 LQKENI. The CDR3 protein is CANSLPGGTTYNEQFF. CDR3 in DNA: TGTGCCAACTCACTCCCGGGGGGGACAACTTACAATGAGCAGTTCTTC.

Details on this clonotype: This may be a read error: a much more frequent sequence differs by one nucleotide. The chain recombines TRBV28 with TRBJ2-3; 13 bases match TRBD2. The germline CDR1 and CDR2 sequences are MDHEN and SYDVKM. The CDR3 contains 16 residues. DNA of the CDR3: TGTGCCAGCAGTACCGCGACTAGCGGGGGGAGAGATACGCACTATTTT. This gives the protein CASSTATSGGRDTHYF.

This chain links TRBV25-1 with TRBJ1-2, with TRBD1 as a possible D gene (5 bases). In germline, CDR1 is MGHDK, CDR2 SYGVNS. V was cut by 1 base and J by 5 bases, with 11 bases left in between. CDR3 length: 14 amino acids. CDR3 residues: CASSESPGDYGYTF. CDR3 in DNA: TGTGCCAGCAGTGAATCTCCGGGGGATTATGGCTACACCTTC.

The chain couples TRBV28 to TRBJ2-3; TRBD2 matches at 8 bases. Trimming cost V 6 bases and J 4 bases; bases outside gene matches: 9. CDR1 and CDR2 (germline): MDHEN, SYDVKM. The CDR3 runs 15 residues. The CDR3 reads CASRIAGRSADTQYF. Written as DNA, the CDR3 is TGTGCCAGCAGGATAGCGGGGAGGAGCGCAGATACGCAGTATTTT.

Points on this clonotype: A read error may explain this, as a much larger clone is one base away. J is TRBJ1-2 and V is TRBV5-1, with D perhaps TRBD1 (5 bases). With 2 bases removed from V and 1 base from J, the gap between germline ends came to 12 bases. The V gene's germline CDR1 is SGHRS and CDR2 YFSETQ. This CDR3 comprises 15 residues. CDR3 in amino acids: CASSFSGRDNYGYTF. The CDR3 bases are TGCGCCAGCAGCTTCTCGGGACGGGATAACTATGGCTACACCTTC.

The V gene is TRBV25-1, the J gene TRBJ1-2; TRBD1 is a possible D gene (5 bases). Deletions cut 1 base from V and 5 bases from J, with 11 bases between. This CDR3 is 14 amino acids long. Germline values: CDR1 MGHDK, CDR2 SYGVNS. CDR3 protein: CASSEWSRAYGYTF. In DNA form, the CDR3 reads TGTGCCAGCAGTGAATGGAGCAGGGCTTATGGCTACACCTTC.

The chain employs TRBV18 and TRBJ1-1; D gene uncertain. Trimming left V 2 bases short and J 0 bases short, with 7 bases between. Germline CDR1 KGHSH, CDR2 LQKENI. The CDR3 consists of 14 residues. The CDR3 protein is CASSPGWLNTEAFF. In DNA, the CDR3 is TGTGCCAGCTCACCAGGGTGGCTGAACACTGAAGCTTTCTTT. The full variable domain, completed using reference TRBV18 and TRBJ1-1, is NAGVMQNPRHLVRRRGQEARLRCSPMKGHSHVYWYRQLPEEGLKFMVYLQKENIIDESGMPKERFSAEFPKEGPSILRIQQVVRGDSAAYFCASSPGWLNTEAFFGQGTRLTVV.

This clonotype was counted a few times. This chain links TRBV6-6 with TRBJ2-7; 15 bases line up with TRBD2. Germline CDR1 and CDR2: MNHNY and SVGAGI (reference sequence). This CDR3 contains 15 residues. Trimming cost V 2 bases and J 4 bases; bases outside gene matches: 0. This CDR3 reads CASSYGTSGGYEQYF. CDR3 nucleotides: TGTGCCAGCAGTTACGGGACTAGCGGGGGGTACGAGCAGTACTTC.

This clonotype was recorded at least ten times. The CDR3 spells CASSSYGGSPLHF. The CDR3 DNA is TGTGCCAGCAGCTCCTACGGGGGTTCACCCCTCCACTTT. The chain couples TRBV7-2 to TRBJ1-6; D may be TRBD1 (5 bases). The germline V gene encodes CDR1 SGHTA and CDR2 FQGNSA. The CDR3 sequence is 13 residues long. The V end lost 4 bases, the J end lost 9 bases, and 10 bases lay between the germline ends.

The chain combines TRBV11-1 with TRBJ2-6, with 9 bases fitting TRBD1. CDR3 length: 22 residues. CDR1 and CDR2 from the germline V gene are SGHAT and FQDESV (reference sequence). V was pared by 1 base and J by 0 bases, with 16 bases of the junction left unmatched. The CDR3 nucleotides read TGTGCCAGCAGCTTAGTTTTTTTGGGGACAGGGCCCCCTCTCTCTGGGGCCAACGTCCTGACTTTC. As protein: CASSLVFLGTGPPLSGANVLTF.

The chain employs TRBV7-8 and TRBJ1-5, with 7 bases identical to TRBD1. Trimming cost V 3 bases and J 4 bases; bases outside gene matches: 6. Germline V gene sequence: CDR1 SGHVS, CDR2 FQNEAQ. The CDR3 covers 15 residues. The CDR3 nucleotides read TGTGCCAGCAGCTTCACGCAGGGGGAAAATCAGCCCCAGCATTTT. Translation gives CASSFTQGENQPQHF.

The chain joins TRBV27 to TRBJ2-7; the D is unclear. Germline V CDR1 and CDR2: MNHEY, SMNVEV (reference sequence). The CDR3 is 15 residues long. The V gene lost 2 bases and the J gene lost 0 bases, with 11 bases spanning the gap. This CDR3 is CASSLLFPSSYEQYF. Written as DNA, the CDR3 is TGTGCCAGCAGTTTACTATTTCCATCCTCCTACGAGCAGTACTTC.

This clonotype has just a few counts. Given a much more abundant clone one base away, this may be a read error. The V gene is TRBV24-1, the J gene TRBJ1-5; no clear D. Germline assignment: CDR1 KGHDR and CDR2 SFDVKD. This CDR3 has 17 residues. CDR3 residues: CTTSDSRPSDSNQPQHF. The CDR3 DNA reads as TGTACCACCAGTGATTCGCGTCCCTCGGATAGCAATCAGCCCCAGCATTTT.

The rearrangement joins TRBV18 to TRBJ1-2, with 7 positions matching TRBD1. V lost 5 bases, J lost 6 bases, and 15 bases stayed unmatched. Germline-derived CDR1 and CDR2 are KGHSH and LQKENI. CDR3 size: 16 residues. In DNA form, the CDR3 reads TGTGCCAGCTCATCAAATGACAGGGCCCAAGGCCATGGCTACACCTTC. It encodes CASSSNDRAQGHGYTF.